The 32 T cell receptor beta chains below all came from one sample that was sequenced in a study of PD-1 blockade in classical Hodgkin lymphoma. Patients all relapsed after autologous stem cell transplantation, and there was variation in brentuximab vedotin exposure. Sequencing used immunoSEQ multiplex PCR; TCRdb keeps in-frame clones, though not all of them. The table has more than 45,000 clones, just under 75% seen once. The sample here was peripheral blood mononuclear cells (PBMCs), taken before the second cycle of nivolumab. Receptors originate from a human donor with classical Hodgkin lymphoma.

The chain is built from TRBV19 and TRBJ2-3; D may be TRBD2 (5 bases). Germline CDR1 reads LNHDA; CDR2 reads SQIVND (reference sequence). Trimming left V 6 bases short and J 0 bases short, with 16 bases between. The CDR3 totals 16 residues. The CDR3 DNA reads TGTGCCAGTAGCCTCGGACTTACTACTAGCACAGATACGCAGTATTTT. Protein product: CASSLGLTTSTDTQYF.

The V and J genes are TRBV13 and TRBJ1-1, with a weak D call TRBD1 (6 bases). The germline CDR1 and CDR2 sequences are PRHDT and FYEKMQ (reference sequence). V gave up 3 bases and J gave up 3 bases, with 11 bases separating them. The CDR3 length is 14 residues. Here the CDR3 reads CASSFYRDHTEAFF. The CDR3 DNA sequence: TGTGCCAGCAGCTTTTACAGGGACCACACTGAAGCTTTCTTT.

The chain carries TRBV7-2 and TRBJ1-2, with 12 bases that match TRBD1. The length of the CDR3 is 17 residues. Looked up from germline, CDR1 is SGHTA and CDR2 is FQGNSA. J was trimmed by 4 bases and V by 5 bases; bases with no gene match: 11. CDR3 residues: CASSQYGTGGGSYGYTF. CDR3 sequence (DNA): TGTGCCAGCAGCCAGTACGGGACAGGGGGCGGAAGCTATGGCTACACCTTC.

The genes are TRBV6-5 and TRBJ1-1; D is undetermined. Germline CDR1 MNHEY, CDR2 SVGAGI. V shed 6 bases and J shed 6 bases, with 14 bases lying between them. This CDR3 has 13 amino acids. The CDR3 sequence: CASSLGPVAEAFF. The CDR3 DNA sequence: TGTGCCAGCAGCCTCGGACCCGTCGCTGAAGCTTTCTTT.

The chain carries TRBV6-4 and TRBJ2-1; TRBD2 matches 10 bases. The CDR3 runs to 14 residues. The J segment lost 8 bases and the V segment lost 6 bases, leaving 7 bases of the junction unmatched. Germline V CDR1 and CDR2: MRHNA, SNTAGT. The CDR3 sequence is CASSASGLAYEQFF. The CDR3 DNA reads TGTGCCAGCAGCGCCTCGGGACTAGCGTATGAGCAGTTCTTC.

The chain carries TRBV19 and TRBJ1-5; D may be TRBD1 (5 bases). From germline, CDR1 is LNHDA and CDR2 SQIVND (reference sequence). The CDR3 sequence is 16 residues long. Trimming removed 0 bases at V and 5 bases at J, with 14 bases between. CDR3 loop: CASSIDSVRGYQPQHF. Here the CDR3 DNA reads TGTGCCAGTAGTATAGACAGCGTCCGGGGGTATCAGCCCCAGCATTTT. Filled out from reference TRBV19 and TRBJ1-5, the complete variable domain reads DGGITQSPKYLFRKEGQNVTLSCEQNLNHDAMYWYRQDPGQGLRLIYYSQIVNDFQKGDIAEGYSVSREKKESFPLTVTSAQKNPTAFYLCASSIDSVRGYQPQHFGDGTRLSIL.

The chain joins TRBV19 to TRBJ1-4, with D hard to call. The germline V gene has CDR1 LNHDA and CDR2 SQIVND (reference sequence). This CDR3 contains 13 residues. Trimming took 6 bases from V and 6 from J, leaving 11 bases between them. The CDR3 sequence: CASSHLGDEKLFF. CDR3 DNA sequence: TGTGCCAGTAGCCACCTCGGGGATGAAAAACTGTTTTTT.

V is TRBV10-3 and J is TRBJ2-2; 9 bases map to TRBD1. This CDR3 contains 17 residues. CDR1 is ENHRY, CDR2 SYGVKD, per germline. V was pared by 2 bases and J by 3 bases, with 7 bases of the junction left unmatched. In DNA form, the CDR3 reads TGTGCCATCAGTGAGGACAGGGGGAGGGATTACACCGGGGAGCTGTTTTTT. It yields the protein CAISEDRGRDYTGELFF.

This CDR3 reads CASKIQGFSGNTIYF. In DNA, the CDR3 is TGTGCCAGCAAAATCCAGGGCTTTTCCGGAAACACCATATATTTT. V and J are TRBV6-1 and TRBJ1-3; the D gene is possibly TRBD1 (5 bases). In germline, CDR1 is MNHNS, CDR2 SASEGT. V gave up 7 bases and J gave up 4 bases, with 17 bases separating them. This CDR3 has 15 residues.

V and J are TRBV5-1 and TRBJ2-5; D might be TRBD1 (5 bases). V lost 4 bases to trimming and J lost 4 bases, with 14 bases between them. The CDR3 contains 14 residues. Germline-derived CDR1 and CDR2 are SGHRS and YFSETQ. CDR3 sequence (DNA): TGCGCCAGCAGCGTGGAAGTAGGGGTAGAGACCCAGTACTTC. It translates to CASSVEVGVETQYF.

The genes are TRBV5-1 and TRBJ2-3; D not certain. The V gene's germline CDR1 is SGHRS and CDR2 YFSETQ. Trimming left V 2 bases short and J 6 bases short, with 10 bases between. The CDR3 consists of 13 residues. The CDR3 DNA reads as TGCGCCAGCAGCTTAGGACCTGGGGATACGCAGTATTTT. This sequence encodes CASSLGPGDTQYF.

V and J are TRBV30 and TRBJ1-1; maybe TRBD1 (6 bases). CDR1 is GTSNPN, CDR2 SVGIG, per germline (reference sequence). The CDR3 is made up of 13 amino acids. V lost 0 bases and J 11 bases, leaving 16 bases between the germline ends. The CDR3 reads CAWSVRGALRAFF. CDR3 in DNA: TGTGCCTGGAGTGTAAGGGGGGCCCTTCGGGCTTTCTTT.

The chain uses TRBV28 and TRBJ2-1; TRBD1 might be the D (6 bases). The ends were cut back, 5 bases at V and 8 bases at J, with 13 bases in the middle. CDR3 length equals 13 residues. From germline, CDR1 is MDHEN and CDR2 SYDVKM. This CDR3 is CASSLRPGDEQFF. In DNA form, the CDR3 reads TGTGCCAGCAGTCTACGACCAGGGGATGAGCAGTTCTTC. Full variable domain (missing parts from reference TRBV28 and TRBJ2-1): DVKVTQSSRYLVKRTGEKVFLECVQDMDHENMFWYRQDPGLGLRLIYFSYDVKMKEKGDIPEGYSVSREKKERFSLILESASTNQTSMYLCASSLRPGDEQFFGPGTRLTVL.

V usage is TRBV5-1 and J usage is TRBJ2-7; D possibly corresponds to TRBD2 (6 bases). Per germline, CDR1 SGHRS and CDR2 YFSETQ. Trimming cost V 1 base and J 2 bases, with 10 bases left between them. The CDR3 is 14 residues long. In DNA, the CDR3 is TGCGCCAGCAGCTTGCAGGAGGGACCCTACGAGCAGTACTTC. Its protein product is CASSLQEGPYEQYF.

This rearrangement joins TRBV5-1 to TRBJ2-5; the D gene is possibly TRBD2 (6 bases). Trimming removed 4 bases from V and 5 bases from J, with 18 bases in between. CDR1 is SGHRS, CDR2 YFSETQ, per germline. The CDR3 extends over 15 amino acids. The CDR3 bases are TGCGCCAGCAGCCGCGGGACCATTCTACTGGAGACCCAGTACTTC. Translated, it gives CASSRGTILLETQYF. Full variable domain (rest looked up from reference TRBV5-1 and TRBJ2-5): KAGVTQTPRYLIKTRGQQVTLSCSPISGHRSVSWYQQTPGQGLQFLFEYFSETQRNKGNFPGRFSGRQFSNSRSEMNVSTLELGDSALYLCASSRGTILLETQYFGPGTRLLVL.

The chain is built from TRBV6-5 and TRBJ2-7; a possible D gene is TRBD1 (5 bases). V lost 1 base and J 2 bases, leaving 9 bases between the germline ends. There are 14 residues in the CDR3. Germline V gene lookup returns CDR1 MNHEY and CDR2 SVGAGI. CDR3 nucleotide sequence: TGTGCCAGCAGTTACTGGGGCAGCACCTACGAGCAGTACTTC. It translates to CASSYWGSTYEQYF.

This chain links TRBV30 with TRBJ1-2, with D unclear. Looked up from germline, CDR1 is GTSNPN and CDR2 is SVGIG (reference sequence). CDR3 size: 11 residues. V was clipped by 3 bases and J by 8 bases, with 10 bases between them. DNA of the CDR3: TGTGCCTGGAGCCCCGCGGGAGGCTACACCTTC. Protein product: CAWSPAGGYTF.

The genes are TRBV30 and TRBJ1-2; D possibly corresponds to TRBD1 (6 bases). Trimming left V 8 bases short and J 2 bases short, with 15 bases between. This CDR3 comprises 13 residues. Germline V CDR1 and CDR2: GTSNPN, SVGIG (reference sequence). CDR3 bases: TGTGCCCTGGAATGGGGGGCAAACTATGGCTACACCTTC. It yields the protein CALEWGANYGYTF. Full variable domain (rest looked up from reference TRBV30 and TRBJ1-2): SQTIHQWPATLVQPVGSPLSLECTVEGTSNPNLYWYRQAAGRGLQLLFYSVGIGQISSEVPQNLSASRPQDRQFILSSKKLLLSDSGFYLCALEWGANYGYTFGSGTRLTVV.

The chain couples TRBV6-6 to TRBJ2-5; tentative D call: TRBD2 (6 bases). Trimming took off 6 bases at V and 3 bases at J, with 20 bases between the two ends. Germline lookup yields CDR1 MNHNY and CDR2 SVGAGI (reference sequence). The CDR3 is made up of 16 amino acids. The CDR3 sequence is CASSPSAAEGKETQYF. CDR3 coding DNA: TGTGCCAGCAGCCCCTCGGCAGCGGAGGGGAAAGAGACCCAGTACTTC.

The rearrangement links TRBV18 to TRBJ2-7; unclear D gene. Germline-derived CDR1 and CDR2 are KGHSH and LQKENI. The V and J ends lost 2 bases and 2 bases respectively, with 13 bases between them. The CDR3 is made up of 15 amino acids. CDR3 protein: CASSPSPDATYEQYF. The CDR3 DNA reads TGTGCCAGCTCACCAAGCCCAGACGCTACCTACGAGCAGTACTTC.

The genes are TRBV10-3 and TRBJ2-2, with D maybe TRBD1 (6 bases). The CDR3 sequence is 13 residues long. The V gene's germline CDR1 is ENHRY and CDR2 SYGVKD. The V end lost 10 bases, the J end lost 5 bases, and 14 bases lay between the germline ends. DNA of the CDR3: TGTGCCACCGGACAGCAAACAACCGGGGAGCTGTTTTTT. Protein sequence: CATGQQTTGELFF.

The CDR3 sequence: CAISEGDGSQPQHF. For the CDR3, the DNA is TGTGCCATCAGTGAGGGGGACGGGAGTCAGCCCCAGCATTTT. The V and J genes are TRBV10-3 and TRBJ1-5; D perhaps matches TRBD1 (5 bases). Trimming took off 2 bases at V and 6 bases at J, with 11 bases between the two ends. The CDR3 runs to 14 residues. CDR1 and CDR2 from the germline V gene are ENHRY and SYGVKD.

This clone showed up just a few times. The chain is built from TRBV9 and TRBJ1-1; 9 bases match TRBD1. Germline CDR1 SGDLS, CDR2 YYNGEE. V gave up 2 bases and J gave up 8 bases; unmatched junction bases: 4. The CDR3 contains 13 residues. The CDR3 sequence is CASSVGQGVEAFF. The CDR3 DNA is TGTGCCAGCAGCGTGGGACAGGGAGTGGAAGCTTTCTTT.

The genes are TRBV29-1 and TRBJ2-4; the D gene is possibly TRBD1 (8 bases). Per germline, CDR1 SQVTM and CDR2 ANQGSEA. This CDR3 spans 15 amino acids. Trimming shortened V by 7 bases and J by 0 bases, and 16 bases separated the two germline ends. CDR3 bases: TGCAGCGCCCGGACAGGGACTATAGCCAAAAACATTCAGTACTTC. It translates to CSARTGTIAKNIQYF.

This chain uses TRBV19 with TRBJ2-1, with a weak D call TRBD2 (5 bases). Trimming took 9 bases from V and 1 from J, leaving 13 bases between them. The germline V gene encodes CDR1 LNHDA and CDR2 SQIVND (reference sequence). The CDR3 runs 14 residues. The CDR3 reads CASQASWSYNEQFF. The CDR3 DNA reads TGTGCCAGCCAAGCTAGCTGGTCCTACAATGAGCAGTTCTTC.

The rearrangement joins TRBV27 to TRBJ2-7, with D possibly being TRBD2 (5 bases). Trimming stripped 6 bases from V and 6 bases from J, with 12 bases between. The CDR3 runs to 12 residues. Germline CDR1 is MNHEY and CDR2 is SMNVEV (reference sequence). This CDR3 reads CASSREYGEQYF. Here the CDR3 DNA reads TGTGCCAGCAGCCGGGAATACGGCGAGCAGTACTTC.

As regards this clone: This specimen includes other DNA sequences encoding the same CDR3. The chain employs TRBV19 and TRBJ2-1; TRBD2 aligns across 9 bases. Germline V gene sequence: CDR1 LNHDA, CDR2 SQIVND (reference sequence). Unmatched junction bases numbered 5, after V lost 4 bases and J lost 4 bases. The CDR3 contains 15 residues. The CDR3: CASSTLAGIYNEQFF. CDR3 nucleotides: TGTGCCAGTAGTACTCTAGCGGGAATTTACAATGAGCAGTTCTTC.

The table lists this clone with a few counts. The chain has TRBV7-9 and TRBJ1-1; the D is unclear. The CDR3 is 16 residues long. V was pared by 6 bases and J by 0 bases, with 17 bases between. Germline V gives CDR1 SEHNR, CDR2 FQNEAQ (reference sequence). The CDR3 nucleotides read TGTGCCAGCAGGTCCCGCGTGGGGTCCATGAACACTGAAGCTTTCTTT. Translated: CASRSRVGSMNTEAFF. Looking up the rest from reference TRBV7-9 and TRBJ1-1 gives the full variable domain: DTGVSQNPRHKITKRGQNVTFRCDPISEHNRLYWYRQTLGQGPEFLTYFQNEAQLEKSRLLSDRFSAERPKGSFSTLEIQRTEQGDSAMYLCASRSRVGSMNTEAFFGQGTRLTVV.

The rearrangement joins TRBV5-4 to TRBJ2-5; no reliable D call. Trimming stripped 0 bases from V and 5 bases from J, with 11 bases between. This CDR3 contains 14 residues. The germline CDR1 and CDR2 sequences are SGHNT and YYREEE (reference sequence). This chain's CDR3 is CASSLAQRWETQYF. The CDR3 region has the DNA TGTGCCAGCAGCTTGGCTCAACGGTGGGAGACCCAGTACTTC. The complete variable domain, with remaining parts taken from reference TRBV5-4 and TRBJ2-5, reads ETGVTQSPTHLIKTRGQQVTLRCSSQSGHNTVSWYQQALGQGPQFIFQYYREEENGRGNFPPRFSGLQFPNYSSELNVNALELDDSALYLCASSLAQRWETQYFGPGTRLLVL.

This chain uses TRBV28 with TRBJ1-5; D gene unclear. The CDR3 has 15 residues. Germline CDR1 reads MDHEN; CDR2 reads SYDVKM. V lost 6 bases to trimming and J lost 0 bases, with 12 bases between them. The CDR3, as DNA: TGTGCCAGCAGCAAGACCGGGTCTAGCAATCAGCCCCAGCATTTT. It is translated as CASSKTGSSNQPQHF.

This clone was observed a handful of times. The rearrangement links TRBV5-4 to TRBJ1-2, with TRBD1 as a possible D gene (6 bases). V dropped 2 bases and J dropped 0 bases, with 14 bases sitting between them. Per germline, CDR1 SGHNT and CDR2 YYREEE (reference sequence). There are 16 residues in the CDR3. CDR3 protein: CASSLGMDRANYGYTF. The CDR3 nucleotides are TGTGCCAGCAGCTTAGGCATGGACAGAGCTAACTATGGCTACACCTTC.

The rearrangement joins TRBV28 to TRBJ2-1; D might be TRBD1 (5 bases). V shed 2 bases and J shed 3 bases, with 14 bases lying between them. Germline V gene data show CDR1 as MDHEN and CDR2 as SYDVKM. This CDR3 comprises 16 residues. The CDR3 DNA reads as TGTGCCAGCAGTTTAATGGGCCAGGGCCTCTACAATGAGCAGTTCTTC. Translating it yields CASSLMGQGLYNEQFF. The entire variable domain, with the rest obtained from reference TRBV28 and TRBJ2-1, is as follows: DVKVTQSSRYLVKRTGEKVFLECVQDMDHENMFWYRQDPGLGLRLIYFSYDVKMKEKGDIPEGYSVSREKKERFSLILESASTNQTSMYLCASSLMGQGLYNEQFFGPGTRLTVL.